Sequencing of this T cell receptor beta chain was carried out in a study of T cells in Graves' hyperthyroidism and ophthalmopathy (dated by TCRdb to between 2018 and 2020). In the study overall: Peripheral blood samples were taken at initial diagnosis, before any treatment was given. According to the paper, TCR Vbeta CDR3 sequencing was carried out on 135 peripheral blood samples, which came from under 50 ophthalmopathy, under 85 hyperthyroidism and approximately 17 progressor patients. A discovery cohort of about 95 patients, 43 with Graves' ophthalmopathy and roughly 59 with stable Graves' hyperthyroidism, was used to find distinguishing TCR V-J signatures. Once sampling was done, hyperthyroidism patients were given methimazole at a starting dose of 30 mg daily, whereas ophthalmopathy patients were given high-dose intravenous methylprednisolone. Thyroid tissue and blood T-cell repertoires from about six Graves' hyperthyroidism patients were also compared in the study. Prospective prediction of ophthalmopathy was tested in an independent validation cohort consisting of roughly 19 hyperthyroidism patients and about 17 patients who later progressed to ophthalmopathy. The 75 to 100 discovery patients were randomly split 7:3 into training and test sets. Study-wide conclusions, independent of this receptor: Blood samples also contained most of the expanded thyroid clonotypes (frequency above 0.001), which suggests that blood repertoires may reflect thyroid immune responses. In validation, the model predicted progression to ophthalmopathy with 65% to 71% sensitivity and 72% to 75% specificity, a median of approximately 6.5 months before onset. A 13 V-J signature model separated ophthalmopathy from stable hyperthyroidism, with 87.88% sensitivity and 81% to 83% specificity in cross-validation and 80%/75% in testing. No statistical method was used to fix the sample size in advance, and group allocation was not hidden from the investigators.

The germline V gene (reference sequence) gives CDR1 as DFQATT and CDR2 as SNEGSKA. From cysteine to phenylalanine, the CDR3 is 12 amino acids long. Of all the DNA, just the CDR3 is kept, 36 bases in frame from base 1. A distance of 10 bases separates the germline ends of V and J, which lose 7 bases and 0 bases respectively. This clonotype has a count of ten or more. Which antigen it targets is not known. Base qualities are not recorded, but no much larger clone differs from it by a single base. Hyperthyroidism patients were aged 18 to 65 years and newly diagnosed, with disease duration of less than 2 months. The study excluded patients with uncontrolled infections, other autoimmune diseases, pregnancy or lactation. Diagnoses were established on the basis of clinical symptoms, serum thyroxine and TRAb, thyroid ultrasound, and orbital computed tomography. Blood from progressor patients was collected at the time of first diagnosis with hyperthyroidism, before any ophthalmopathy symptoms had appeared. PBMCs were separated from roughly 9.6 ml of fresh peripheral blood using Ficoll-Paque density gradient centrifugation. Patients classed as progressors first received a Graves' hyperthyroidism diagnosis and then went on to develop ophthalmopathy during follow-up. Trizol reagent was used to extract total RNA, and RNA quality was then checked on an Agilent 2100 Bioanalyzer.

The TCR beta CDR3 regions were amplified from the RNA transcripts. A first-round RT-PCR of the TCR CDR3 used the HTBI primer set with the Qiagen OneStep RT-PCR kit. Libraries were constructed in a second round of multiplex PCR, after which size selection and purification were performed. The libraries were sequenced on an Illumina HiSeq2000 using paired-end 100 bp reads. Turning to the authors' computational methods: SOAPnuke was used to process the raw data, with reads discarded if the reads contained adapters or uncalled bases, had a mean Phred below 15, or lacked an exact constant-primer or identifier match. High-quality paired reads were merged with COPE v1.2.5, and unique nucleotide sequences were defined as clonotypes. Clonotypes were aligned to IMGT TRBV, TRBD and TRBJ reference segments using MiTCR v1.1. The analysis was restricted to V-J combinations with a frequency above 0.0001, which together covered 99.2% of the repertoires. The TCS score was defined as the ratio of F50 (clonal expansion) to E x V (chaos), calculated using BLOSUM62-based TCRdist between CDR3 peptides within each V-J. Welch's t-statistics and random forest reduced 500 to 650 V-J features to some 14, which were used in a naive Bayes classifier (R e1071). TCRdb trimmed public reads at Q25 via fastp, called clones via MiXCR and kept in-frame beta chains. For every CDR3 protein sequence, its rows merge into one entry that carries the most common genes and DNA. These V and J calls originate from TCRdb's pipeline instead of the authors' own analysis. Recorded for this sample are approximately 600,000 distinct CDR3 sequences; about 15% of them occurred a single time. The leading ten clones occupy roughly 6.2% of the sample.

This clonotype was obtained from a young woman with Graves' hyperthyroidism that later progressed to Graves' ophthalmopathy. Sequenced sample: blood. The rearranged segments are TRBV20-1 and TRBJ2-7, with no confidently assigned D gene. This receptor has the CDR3 CSGMATSYEQYF. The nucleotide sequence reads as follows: TGCAGTGGGATGGCCACCTCCTACGAGCAGTACTTC.